These 18 T cell receptor beta chains were all obtained from the same sample, sequenced in a study of cytotoxic CD8 clonotypes in ibrutinib-treated CLL. Profiled with immunoSEQ multiplex PCR; TCRdb holds only in-frame clones, not every one. The sample comprises 130,000 or so clones, 70% to 80% of which are singletons, and 10% to 15% rests with the top ten. The starting material was PBMCs, obtained after 12 months of ibrutinib treatment. Source of these receptors: a human donor with chronic lymphocytic leukemia.

CDR3 coding DNA: TGTGCCTGGAGTACAGACAGGGCTACAGGAAACACCATATATTTT. Its translation is CAWSTDRATGNTIYF. The chain links TRBV30 to TRBJ1-3; 7 nucleotides match TRBD1. V dropped 2 bases and J dropped 4; count of bases not matched to a gene: 8. Germline V gene sequence: CDR1 GTSNPN, CDR2 SVGIG (reference sequence). The CDR3 is 15 amino acids.

As to this clone: Other DNA sequences within the sample encode an identical CDR3. The V gene is TRBV11-3, the J gene TRBJ2-2, with 10 positions matching TRBD2. This CDR3 comprises 16 residues. Per the germline V gene, CDR1 is SGHNT and CDR2 is YENEEA. V gave up 5 bases and J gave up 7 bases; unmatched junction bases: 10. CDR3 sequence: CASSPRTSGMFGELFF. As DNA, the CDR3 is TGTGCCAGCAGCCCTCGGACTAGCGGAATGTTCGGGGAGCTGTTTTTT.

This sequence joins TRBV2 and TRBJ1-3; 9 nucleotides match TRBD1. Germline values: CDR1 SNHLY, CDR2 FYNNEI. CDR3 length: 15 amino acids. V shed 6 bases and J 3 bases; nucleotides not matched to a gene: 6. The CDR3 DNA sequence: TGTGCCAGCAGGGCCGGGACAGGGATTGGAAACACCATATATTTT. The encoded protein is CASRAGTGIGNTIYF. Using reference TRBV2 and TRBJ1-3 for the parts outside the CDR3, the full variable domain is EPEVTQTPSHQVTQMGQEVILRCVPISNHLYFYWYRQILGQKVEFLVSFYNNEISEKSEIFDDQFSVERPDGSNFTLKIRSTKLEDSAMYFCASRAGTGIGNTIYFGEGSWLTVV.

The count of this clone is one. This sequence joins TRBV7-9 and TRBJ2-1; the D gene is possibly TRBD2 (5 bases). V lost 2 bases and J 5 bases, leaving 19 bases between the germline ends. The CDR3 extends over 17 amino acids. The germline V gene has CDR1 SEHNR and CDR2 FQNEAQ (reference sequence). The CDR3 is CASSLIRWTFRNNEQFF. DNA for the CDR3: TGTGCCAGCAGCTTAATTAGGTGGACTTTCCGGAACAATGAGCAGTTCTTC.

This chain uses TRBV4-3 with TRBJ2-1; TRBD2 agrees at 8 bases. The CDR3 is 17 amino acids. Germline V gene sequence: CDR1 LGHNA, CDR2 YSLEER. J lost 9 bases, V lost 0 bases, and 13 bases had no gene match. The CDR3 sequence is CASSQDKPGLVFSEQFF. CDR3 in DNA: TGCGCCAGCAGCCAAGATAAACCGGGACTAGTCTTCAGTGAGCAGTTCTTC.

V and J are TRBV10-3 and TRBJ2-3; TRBD2 is a possible D gene (5 bases). The germline CDR1 and CDR2 sequences are ENHRY and SYGVKD. The CDR3 loop spans 15 amino acids. Trimming took 3 bases from V and 1 from J, leaving 11 bases between them. The CDR3 loop reads CAISETGKGTDTQYF. For the CDR3, the DNA is TGTGCCATCAGTGAAACGGGGAAGGGCACAGATACGCAGTATTTT.

This clone was recorded a few times. The chain joins TRBV2 to TRBJ1-3, with D unclear. CDR1 SNHLY and CDR2 FYNNEI come from the germline V gene. The CDR3 totals 16 residues. V was clipped by 2 bases and J by 0 bases, with 11 bases between them. CDR3 nucleotide sequence: TGTGCCAGCAGTGAACTTGGACGGGGCTCTGGAAACACCATATATTTT. Its translation: CASSELGRGSGNTIYF.

V gene TRBV7-6 combines with J gene TRBJ2-5; D call uncertain. Germline loops: CDR1 SGHVS, CDR2 FNYEAQ. The CDR3 is made up of 15 amino acids. With 0 bases removed from V and 0 bases from J, the gap between germline ends came to 8 bases. Here the CDR3 DNA reads TGTGCCAGCAGCTTAGCGGGGTACGACCAAGAGACCCAGTACTTC. This sequence encodes CASSLAGYDQETQYF.

The chain couples TRBV5-1 to TRBJ2-3; D not certain. Germline loops: CDR1 SGHRS, CDR2 YFSETQ. The CDR3 covers 13 residues. Trimming removed 0 bases from V and 4 bases from J, with 6 bases in between. This CDR3 reads CASSLELADTQYF. CDR3 coding DNA: TGCGCCAGCAGCTTGGAGCTAGCAGATACGCAGTATTTT.

The V and J genes are TRBV18 and TRBJ2-1; D gene ambiguous. This CDR3 contains 13 residues. V dropped 3 bases and J dropped 6 bases, with 9 bases sitting between them. Germline-derived CDR1 and CDR2 are KGHSH and LQKENI. Written as DNA, the CDR3 is TGTGCCAGCTCACCTTTTTTCCCCAATGAGCAGTTCTTC. Amino acid sequence: CASSPFFPNEQFF.

The V call is TRBV4-1, the J call TRBJ2-7; 8 nucleotides line up with TRBD1. Germline V gives CDR1 MGHRA, CDR2 YSYEKL. V dropped 3 bases and J dropped 5; count of bases not matched to a gene: 6. CDR3 size: 14 residues. The CDR3 nucleotides are TGCGCCAGCAGCCAGGACAGGGTTGCCCACGAGCAGTACTTC. It specifies CASSQDRVAHEQYF.

The chain uses TRBV2 and TRBJ1-1, with D hard to call. Trimming removed 2 bases from V and 6 bases from J, with 13 bases in between. The CDR3 contains 14 residues. The germline V gene encodes CDR1 SNHLY and CDR2 FYNNEI. CDR3 in amino acids: CASSELVGIPEAFF. CDR3 coding DNA: TGTGCCAGCAGTGAACTGGTGGGTATCCCTGAAGCTTTCTTT.

The chain combines TRBV4-1 with TRBJ1-3; D may be TRBD1 (5 bases). Deletions cut 0 bases from V and 0 bases from J, with 12 bases between. From germline, CDR1 is MGHRA and CDR2 YSYEKL. The CDR3 contains 17 residues. CDR3 amino acids: CASSQEETQASGNTIYF. CDR3 DNA sequence: TGCGCCAGCAGCCAAGAAGAGACACAGGCCTCTGGAAACACCATATATTTT.

V is TRBV10-3 and J is TRBJ2-1; D might be TRBD2 (5 bases). The CDR3 is made up of 14 amino acids. Trimming took off 10 bases at V and 8 bases at J, with 21 bases between the two ends. Germline-derived CDR1 and CDR2 are ENHRY and SYGVKD. The CDR3 bases are TGTGCCACAACCTCGCGCGGAGGTGACTATGAGCAGTTCTTC. Its protein product is CATTSRGGDYEQFF.

This chain connects TRBV7-9 to TRBJ2-2, with no clear D. The CDR3 spans 14 residues. The germline CDR1 and CDR2 sequences are SEHNR and FQNEAQ (reference sequence). The ends were cut back, 1 base at V and 3 bases at J, with 6 bases in the middle. The CDR3 coding sequence is TGTGCCAGCAGCTTAGATACGTACACCGGGGAGCTGTTTTTT. Translated: CASSLDTYTGELFF.

CDR3 region: CASSQENAGPYNEQFF. CDR3 nucleotide sequence: TGCGCCAGCAGCCAAGAGAATGCGGGACCCTACAATGAGCAGTTCTTC. J is TRBJ2-1 and V is TRBV4-3; D is perhaps TRBD2 (6 bases). Germline V gene data show CDR1 as LGHNA and CDR2 as YSLEER. The V and J ends lost 0 bases and 2 bases respectively, with 11 bases between them. This CDR3 spans 16 amino acids.

This clone was detected only a few times. The rearrangement joins TRBV10-3 to TRBJ1-5; perhaps TRBD1 as D (6 bases). CDR1 is ENHRY, CDR2 SYGVKD, per germline. This CDR3 contains 13 residues. V lost 6 bases and J lost 5, with 11 bases in between. CDR3 residues: CAISGGGYQPQHF. CDR3 bases: TGTGCCATCAGCGGAGGGGGATATCAGCCCCAGCATTTT.

This chain joins TRBV7-8 and TRBJ2-7; no firm D call. Germline CDR1 SGHVS, CDR2 FQNEAQ. Trimming removed 5 bases at V and 2 bases at J, with 10 bases between. This CDR3 comprises 13 residues. CDR3 residues: CASSLLGTYEQYF. CDR3 bases: TGTGCCAGCAGCCTTCTGGGTACCTACGAGCAGTACTTC.